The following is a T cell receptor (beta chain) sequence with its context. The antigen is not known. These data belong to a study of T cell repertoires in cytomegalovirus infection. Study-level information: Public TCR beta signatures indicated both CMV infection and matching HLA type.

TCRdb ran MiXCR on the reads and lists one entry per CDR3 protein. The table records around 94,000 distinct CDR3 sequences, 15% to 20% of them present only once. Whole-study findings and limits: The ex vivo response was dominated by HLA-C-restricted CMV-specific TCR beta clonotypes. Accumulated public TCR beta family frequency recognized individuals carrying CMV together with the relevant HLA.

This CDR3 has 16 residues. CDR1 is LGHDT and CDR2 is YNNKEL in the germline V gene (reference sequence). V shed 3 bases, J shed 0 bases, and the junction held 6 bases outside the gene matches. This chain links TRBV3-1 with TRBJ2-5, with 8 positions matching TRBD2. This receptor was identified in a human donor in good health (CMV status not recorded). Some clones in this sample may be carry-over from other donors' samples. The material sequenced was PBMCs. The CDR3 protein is CASSQYSGEDQETQYF. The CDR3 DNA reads TGTGCCAGCAGCCAGTATAGCGGGGAAGACCAAGAGACCCAGTACTTC.